These 19 T cell receptor beta chains were sequenced from one sample in a study of blood T cell repertoires in COVID-19. Some clones are missing from TCRdb's copy, which holds only in-frame ones; the method was immunoSEQ multiplex PCR. The repertoire holds tens of thousands of clones, with roughly four fifths as singletons. The sequenced material came from peripheral blood. The receptors were gathered from a man aged 30 to 45 with COVID-19, enrolled during active disease.

The rearrangement uses TRBV5-1 and TRBJ2-1; D gene unclear. The CDR3 runs 13 residues. Trimming took 5 bases from V and 5 from J, leaving 11 bases between them. The germline V gene encodes CDR1 SGHRS and CDR2 YFSETQ. The chain's CDR3 is CASRRSENNEQFF. The CDR3 DNA reads TGCGCCAGCAGGAGGTCTGAGAACAATGAGCAGTTCTTC.

The chain combines TRBV18 with TRBJ1-5; D not certain. The length of the CDR3 is 16 residues. The V gene lost 2 bases and the J gene lost 1 base, with 12 bases spanning the gap. Germline V gene data show CDR1 as KGHSH and CDR2 as LQKENI. CDR3 nucleotide sequence: TGTGCCAGCTCACCAAGAGGCCCTGCAAGCAATCAGCCCCAGCATTTT. This gives the protein CASSPRGPASNQPQHF.

The V call is TRBV5-6, the J call TRBJ2-7; 7 nucleotides line up with TRBD1. From germline, CDR1 is SGHDT and CDR2 YYEEEE. Trimming removed 4 bases from V and 0 bases from J; junction bases left unmatched: 4. CDR3 length equals 14 residues. CDR3 in DNA: TGTGCCAGCAGCCGGGACAGTGCCTCCTACGAGCAGTACTTC. This encodes CASSRDSASYEQYF.

The sample holds a few counts of this clone. The chain employs TRBV10-1 and TRBJ2-2; weak D call: TRBD2 (6 bases). The CDR3 length is 16 residues. V was cut by 8 bases and J by 1 base, with 17 bases left in between. Germline V CDR1 and CDR2: WNHNN, SYGVQD (reference sequence). The CDR3 nucleotides read TGCGCCAGCTGCTGGGATCGAGCGGGGAACACCGGGGAGCTGTTTTTT. This translates into CASCWDRAGNTGELFF.

This chain links TRBV5-6 with TRBJ1-1, with D possibly being TRBD1 (6 bases). CDR3 length equals 11 residues. Trimming took off 2 bases at V and 10 bases at J, with 9 bases between the two ends. From germline, CDR1 is SGHDT and CDR2 YYEEEE. The CDR3 nucleotides read TGTGCCAGCAGCTTAGGACAGCGAGCTTTCTTT. Encoded protein: CASSLGQRAFF.

This CDR3 is CATFGGGGGYEQYF. The CDR3 DNA reads as TGCGCCACCTTCGGGGGTGGGGGGGGATACGAGCAGTACTTC. The V and J genes are TRBV10-2 and TRBJ2-7, with 7 bases fitting TRBD2. This CDR3 comprises 14 residues. V gave up 10 bases and J gave up 4 bases; unmatched junction bases: 13. From germline, CDR1 is WSHSY and CDR2 SAAADI.

The chain recombines TRBV10-1 with TRBJ2-5, with a possible D match to TRBD2 (6 bases). V shed 0 bases and J shed 6 bases, with 17 bases lying between them. CDR1 and CDR2 (germline): WNHNN, SYGVQD (reference sequence). This CDR3 is built from 16 residues. CDR3 residues: CASSESGAGRTKTQYF. Written as DNA, the CDR3 is TGCGCCAGCAGTGAGTCCGGCGCAGGGAGGACGAAGACCCAGTACTTC.

This chain links TRBV30 with TRBJ2-1; D is perhaps TRBD2 (5 bases). This CDR3 region has 16 residues. Deletions cut 2 bases from V and 2 bases from J, with 16 bases between. Germline loops: CDR1 GTSNPN, CDR2 SVGIG (reference sequence). CDR3 DNA sequence: TGTGCCTGGAGTATCCTTCGGGGTACAGCCTACAATGAGCAGTTCTTC. This translates into CAWSILRGTAYNEQFF.

The chain employs TRBV10-3 and TRBJ2-1; 7 nucleotides match TRBD1. This CDR3 has 16 residues. The trim removed 0 bases at V and 8 bases at J, leaving 10 bases unmatched. Germline assignment: CDR1 ENHRY and CDR2 SYGVKD. The CDR3 region has the DNA TGTGCCATCAGTGAGTCGAAAGGGGGCGCGAGAGATGAGCAGTTCTTC. It yields the protein CAISESKGGARDEQFF.

The chain joins TRBV4-3 to TRBJ2-1, with D tentatively TRBD2 (5 bases). The V end was cut by 0 bases, the J end by 10 bases, with 13 bases between. The CDR3 is 14 residues long. Germline CDR1 is LGHNA and CDR2 is YSLEER. The CDR3 DNA is TGCGCCAGCAGCCAAGAGGTAGAGGGCTTAGAGCAGTTCTTC. It codes for CASSQEVEGLEQFF.

This clone was recorded at least ten times. The rearrangement joins TRBV30 to TRBJ1-1; maybe TRBD1 (5 bases). The length of the CDR3 is 13 residues. Germline CDR1 and CDR2: GTSNPN and SVGIG (reference sequence). V lost 7 bases and J lost 2, with 14 bases in between. The CDR3 here is CASRQNLNTEAFF. The CDR3 DNA sequence: TGTGCCTCAAGACAGAACCTAAACACTGAAGCTTTCTTT. The full variable domain, in which reference TRBV30 and TRBJ1-1 provide the parts outside the CDR3, is SQTIHQWPATLVQPVGSPLSLECTVEGTSNPNLYWYRQAAGRGLQLLFYSVGIGQISSEVPQNLSASRPQDRQFILSSKKLLLSDSGFYLCASRQNLNTEAFFGQGTRLTVV.

V and J are TRBV19 and TRBJ2-5; 7 nucleotides match TRBD2. The J segment lost 0 bases and the V segment lost 3 bases, leaving 1 base of the junction unmatched. The V gene's germline CDR1 is LNHDA and CDR2 SQIVND (reference sequence). This CDR3 is 14 amino acids long. This CDR3 reads CASSISGDQETQYF. CDR3 nucleotides: TGTGCCAGTAGTATCAGCGGGGACCAAGAGACCCAGTACTTC.

The chain joins TRBV25-1 to TRBJ2-1, with 15 positions matching TRBD2. The germline V gene encodes CDR1 MGHDK and CDR2 SYGVNS. V lost 4 bases and J lost 7; bases outside the gene matches: 5. The CDR3 contains 16 residues. Here the CDR3 reads CASSAPGTSGRNEQFF. In nucleotides, the CDR3 is TGTGCCAGCAGTGCCCCAGGGACTAGCGGGAGGAATGAGCAGTTCTTC.

CDR3 loop: CASSSNRGQADTQYF. In DNA form, the CDR3 reads TGTGCCAGCAGCTCCAACAGGGGGCAGGCAGATACGCAGTATTTT. The gene calls are TRBV11-2 and TRBJ2-3; 9 bases fit TRBD1. Per the germline V gene, CDR1 is SGHAT and CDR2 is FQNNGV. The V and J ends lost 4 bases and 4 bases, in that order; junction bases with no gene match: 6. The CDR3 loop spans 15 amino acids.

Worth noting for this clone: The junction does not match germline at one end; this may be a read error. The V and J genes are TRBV7-7 and TRBJ2-5, with 11 bases identical to TRBD2. Germline CDR1 and CDR2: SSHAT and FNYEAQ (reference sequence). This CDR3 region has 16 residues. CDR3 coding DNA: TGTGCTAGCAGCTCCACTAGCGGGAGCTATCAAGAGACCCAGTACTTC. It encodes CASSSTSGSYQETQYF.

This clone appeared a few times. Other DNA sequences within the sample encode an identical CDR3. The chain recombines TRBV19 with TRBJ1-5, with 9 nucleotides matching TRBD1. Germline CDR1 LNHDA, CDR2 SQIVND (reference sequence). V lost 3 bases to trimming and J lost 2 bases; unmatched junction nucleotides: 2. This CDR3 is 15 amino acids long. In DNA form, the CDR3 reads TGTGCCAGTAGTATTACAGGGGGCGGCAATCAGCCCCAGCATTTT. Translating it yields CASSITGGGNQPQHF. The full variable domain, with the rest looked up from reference TRBV19 and TRBJ1-5, is DGGITQSPKYLFRKEGQNVTLSCEQNLNHDAMYWYRQDPGQGLRLIYYSQIVNDFQKGDIAEGYSVSREKKESFPLTVTSAQKNPTAFYLCASSITGGGNQPQHFGDGTRLSIL.

V is TRBV10-3 and J is TRBJ2-3; D may be TRBD1 (6 bases). The CDR3 runs 14 residues. Germline V gene data show CDR1 as ENHRY and CDR2 as SYGVKD. Trimming removed 6 bases from V and 5 bases from J, with 15 bases in between. Here the CDR3 reads CAIRVTGLVDTQYF. Written as DNA, the CDR3 is TGTGCCATCAGAGTTACAGGGTTAGTAGATACGCAGTATTTT.

The V call is TRBV9, the J call TRBJ1-2, with D possibly being TRBD1 (5 bases). Germline V gene data show CDR1 as SGDLS and CDR2 as YYNGEE. The CDR3 contains 14 residues. V lost 0 bases and J lost 6, with 12 bases in between. The CDR3 spells CASSVGWGENGYTF. The CDR3 DNA follows: TGTGCCAGCAGCGTAGGATGGGGGGAAAATGGCTACACCTTC.

The chain carries TRBV5-1 and TRBJ2-1; TRBD2 matches at 8 bases. V shed 4 bases, J shed 2 bases, and the junction held 8 bases outside the gene matches. Germline CDR1 is SGHRS and CDR2 is YFSETQ. The CDR3 has 16 amino acids. CDR3 sequence (DNA): TGCGCCAGCAGCCGTTCAGCGGGAGATACCTACAATGAGCAGTTCTTC. Protein sequence: CASSRSAGDTYNEQFF.